Listed below are T cell receptor beta chains from one sample, sequenced in a study of cytomegalovirus exposure and HLA in healthy donors. Assay: immunoSEQ multiplex PCR; the TCRdb copy retains only in-frame clones and omits some. The top ten clones hold 1.5% to 2% of a sample with 90,000 to 120,000 clones, more than 75% of them seen once. The sample taken for sequencing was PBMCs. These receptors originate from a woman in her thirties or forties in good health and CMV-seronegative. The CDR3 runs from the conserved cysteine through the conserved F or W. Each record gives: CDR3 protein, CDR3 DNA, D gene, J gene, V gene, clone size. D genes are given only for firm matches. Part of the rows lack a size; the others show once, few, many or a class for expanded clones.

CASSRGGIPNEQYF TGTGCCAGCAGCCGAGGGGGAATACCTAACGAGCAGTACTTC - TRBJ2-7 TRBV6-6 -
CASLRGQRTGELFF TGTGCCAGCCTCAGGGGGCAACGGACCGGGGAGCTGTTTTTT TRBD1 TRBJ2-2 TRBV2 once
CASRTSGTGGHEQYF TGTGCCAGCAGGACCTCCGGGACAGGGGGTCACGAGCAGTACTTC TRBD1 TRBJ2-7 TRBV6-6 few
CATSRYRTGDRVGYTF TGTGCCACCAGCAGATACAGGACAGGGGATAGGGTCGGCTACACCTTC TRBD1 TRBJ1-2 TRBV15 -
CATGDSPNQPQHF TGTGCCACCGGAGACAGTCCCAATCAGCCCCAGCATTTT - TRBJ1-5 TRBV10-3 -
CASSLDSSPGANVLTF TGTGCCAGCAGCTTAGACTCAAGCCCTGGGGCCAACGTCCTGACTTTC - TRBJ2-6 TRBV7-2 -
CASSYKSGKVGETQYF TGTGCCAGCAGCTACAAGAGCGGGAAAGTGGGAGAGACCCAGTACTTC TRBD2 TRBJ2-5 TRBV7-2 -
CASSLDFGVEEQFF TGTGCCAGCAGCTTAGATTTCGGAGTGGAGGAGCAGTTCTTC - TRBJ2-1 TRBV11-2 -
CASSLRTSGRGRSTDTQYF TGTGCCAGCAGCCTGAGGACTAGCGGGAGGGGAAGGAGCACAGATACGCAGTATTTT TRBD2 TRBJ2-3 TRBV7-8 -
CASSLFRESSYEQYF TGTGCCAGCAGCTTATTTCGGGAGAGCTCCTACGAGCAGTACTTC - TRBJ2-7 TRBV7-8 -
CASSYTGQGETQYF TGTGCCAGCAGCTATACAGGGCAGGGGGAGACCCAGTACTTC - TRBJ2-5 TRBV13 -
CASGRRERELFF TGTGCCAGCGGGAGGAGGGAGAGGGAGCTGTTTTTT - TRBJ2-2 TRBV2 -
CASSLLASTDTQYF TGCGCCAGCAGCTTACTAGCCAGCACAGATACGCAGTATTTT - TRBJ2-3 TRBV5-1 few
CASSMRDRIIYGYTF TGTGCCAGTAGTATGAGGGACAGGATTATCTATGGCTACACCTTC TRBD1 TRBJ1-2 TRBV19 -
CASSPRGLGGANTGELFF TGTGCCAGCAGCCCACGGGGATTAGGTGGGGCGAACACCGGGGAGCTGTTTTTT - TRBJ2-2 TRBV11-3 -
CASSESARGTDTQYF TGTGCCAGCAGCGAATCAGCGAGGGGCACAGATACGCAGTATTTT - TRBJ2-3 TRBV9 -
CASTIRGGSNQPQHF TGTGCCAGCACCATCCGCGGGGGGAGCAATCAGCCCCAGCATTTT - TRBJ1-5 TRBV5-8 -
CASSLALRTGDQPQHF TGTGCCAGCAGCTTAGCGCTTCGGACAGGGGATCAGCCCCAGCATTTT TRBD1 TRBJ1-5 TRBV7-2 once
CASSLRDRVETQYF TGTGCCAGCAGCTTACGGGACAGGGTCGAGACCCAGTACTTC TRBD1 TRBJ2-5 TRBV5-4 -
CASSSTVSKNIQYF TGTGCCAGCAGTTCGACAGTCAGCAAAAACATTCAGTACTTC - TRBJ2-4 TRBV6-5 -
CASSQAGLNEQFF TGCGCCAGCAGCCAAGCCGGGTTGAATGAGCAGTTCTTC - TRBJ2-1 TRBV4-1 -
CASTDDRTQPQHF TGTGCCAGCACCGACGACAGGACTCAGCCCCAGCATTTT - TRBJ1-5 TRBV28 -
CASSFRTRWRTEAFF TGTGCCAGCAGTTTCCGGACTCGGTGGAGAACTGAAGCTTTCTTT - TRBJ1-1 TRBV27 -
CASSLIAGGSTYNEQFF TGTGCCAGCAGCCTGATAGCGGGAGGCTCTACCTACAATGAGCAGTTCTTC TRBD2 TRBJ2-1 TRBV7-2 -
CASSVPTLGYEQYF TGTGCCAGCAGCGTACCGACTTTGGGCTACGAGCAGTACTTC - TRBJ2-7 TRBV9 once
CASSLAGSYEQYF TGTGCCAGCAGCTTAGCGGGAAGCTACGAGCAGTACTTC - TRBJ2-7 TRBV11-2 -
CASRPTEGMGKLFF TGTGCCAGCAGACCCACTGAGGGCATGGGAAAACTGTTTTTT - TRBJ1-4 TRBV6-5 few
CASSILGAGELFF TGTGCCAGTAGTATCCTGGGCGCCGGGGAGCTGTTTTTT - TRBJ2-2 TRBV19 -
CASRTSGEGSYNEQFF TGTGCCAGCAGGACTAGCGGGGAAGGATCCTACAATGAGCAGTTCTTC TRBD2 TRBJ2-1 TRBV27 few